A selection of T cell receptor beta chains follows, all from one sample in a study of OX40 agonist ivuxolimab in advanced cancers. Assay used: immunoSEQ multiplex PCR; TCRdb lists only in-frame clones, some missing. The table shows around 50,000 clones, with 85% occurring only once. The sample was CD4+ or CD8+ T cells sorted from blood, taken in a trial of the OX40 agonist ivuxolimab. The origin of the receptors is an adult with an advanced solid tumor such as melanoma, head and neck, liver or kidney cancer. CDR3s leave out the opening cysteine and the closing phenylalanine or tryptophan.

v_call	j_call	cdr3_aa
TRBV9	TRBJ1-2	ASSSNWGEREYGYT
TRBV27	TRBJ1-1	ASNLAGSNTEAF
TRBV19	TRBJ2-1	ASSTGGGGYNEQF
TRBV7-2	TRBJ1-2	ASSLTPFPGGNYGYT
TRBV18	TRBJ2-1	ASSQTTSGGPDSYNEQF
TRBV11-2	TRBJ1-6	ASSLWVGRTGADSPLH
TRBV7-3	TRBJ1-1	ASSPGSNTEAF
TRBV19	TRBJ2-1	ASSTPDRGSYNEQF
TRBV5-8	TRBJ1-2	ASSPVEGYT
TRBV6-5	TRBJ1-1	ASSYGGTEAF
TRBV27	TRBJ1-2	ASSFVGTAANYGYT
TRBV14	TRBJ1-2	ASSQVGQGANYGYT
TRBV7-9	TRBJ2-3	ASSLGGSGADTQY
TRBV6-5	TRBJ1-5	ASSYSSRGGQPQH
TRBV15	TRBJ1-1	ATTEEALVNTEAF
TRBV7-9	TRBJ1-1	ASSLDPFEAF
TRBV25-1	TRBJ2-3	ASRGGQGNTDTQY
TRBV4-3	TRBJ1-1	ASSPNREGTEAF
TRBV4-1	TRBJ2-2	ASSQREFAGELF
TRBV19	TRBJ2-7	ASSIRGGEQY
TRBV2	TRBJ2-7	ASFLIRQDYEQY
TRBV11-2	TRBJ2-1	ASSPGPSGGLDEQF
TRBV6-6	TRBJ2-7	ASSYSQREQY
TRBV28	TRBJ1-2	ASNRRTGSNYGYT
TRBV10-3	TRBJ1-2	AISHGQGHGYT
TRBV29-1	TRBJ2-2	SVAQENTGELF
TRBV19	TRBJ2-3	ASSIDRASTDTQY
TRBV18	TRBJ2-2	ASSPPNQQAGGELF
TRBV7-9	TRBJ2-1	ASSSSGFNEQF
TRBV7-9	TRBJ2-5	ASSLLETQY
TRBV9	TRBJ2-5	ASSVGWGEVQETQY
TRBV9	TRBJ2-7	ASSAQGSSYEQY
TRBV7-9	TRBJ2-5	ASRVVGFQETQY
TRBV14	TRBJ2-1	ASSQIHWSSYNEQF
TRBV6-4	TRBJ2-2	AKGGQGPENTGELF
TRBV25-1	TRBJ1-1	ASSPDGPRDTEAF
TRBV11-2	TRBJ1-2	ASSLRGGYT
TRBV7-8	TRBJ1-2	ASSDRDRGFVYGYT
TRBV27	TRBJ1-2	ASSFGENYGYT
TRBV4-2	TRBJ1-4	ASSQDLQSYNEKLF
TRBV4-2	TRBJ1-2	ASSQGEEPLGYT
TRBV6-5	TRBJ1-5	ASRPWPNPSGPQH
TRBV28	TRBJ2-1	ASSSQSYNEQF
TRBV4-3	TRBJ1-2	ASSQDPTTAANYGYT
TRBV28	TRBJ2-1	ASSSGQAPGQGYNEQF
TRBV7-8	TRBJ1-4	ASSLGGAGLNEKLF
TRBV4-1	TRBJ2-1	ASSQPDRGNEQF
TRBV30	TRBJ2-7	ACLKPEQGPLYEQY
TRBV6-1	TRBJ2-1	ASSQTGLGAYEQF
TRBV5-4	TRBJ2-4	ASTSSGRGGVQY
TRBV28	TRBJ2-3	ASSFNTEGTGPTDTQY
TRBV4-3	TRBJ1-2	ASSQDPRDTANYGYT
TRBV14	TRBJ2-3	ASSHRSTDTQY
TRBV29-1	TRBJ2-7	SVSWTSYEQY